One and the same sample provided the 19 T cell receptor beta chains below, sequenced in a study of T cell responses to AZD1222 COVID-19 vaccine. Sequencing used immunoSEQ multiplex PCR; TCRdb keeps in-frame clones, though not all of them. The sample carries 140,000 to 150,000 clones, more than 70% recorded once. Sequencing used peripheral blood, obtained 28 days after the second AZD1222 dose. The receptors come from an adult who received the AZD1222 COVID-19 vaccine.

The chain carries TRBV9 and TRBJ2-2; D is possibly TRBD1 or TRBD2 (6 bases each). CDR3 length: 14 amino acids. Germline CDR1 reads SGDLS; CDR2 reads YYNGEE. Trimming stripped 8 bases from V and 7 bases from J, with 18 bases between. The DNA for the CDR3 is TGTGCCAGTAACTGGGGGGCCCAAAGCGGGGAGCTGTTTTTT. Translating it yields CASNWGAQSGELFF.

V and J are TRBV27 and TRBJ2-7; D possibly uses TRBD1 or TRBD2 (5 bases each). Germline-derived CDR1 and CDR2 are MNHEY and SMNVEV (reference sequence). V dropped 8 bases and J dropped 0 bases, with 11 bases sitting between them. This CDR3 has 13 amino acids. DNA of the CDR3: TGTGCCAGCCCGCCTGGGGGCTCCTACGAGCAGTACTTC. It codes for CASPPGGSYEQYF.

The gene calls are TRBV11-3 and TRBJ2-2; tentatively, D is TRBD2 (5 bases). V was pared by 1 base and J by 6 bases, with 12 bases between. The CDR3 runs 15 residues. From germline, CDR1 is SGHNT and CDR2 YENEEA. This chain's CDR3 is CASSLGAGESGELFF. CDR3 DNA: TGTGCCAGCAGCTTAGGTGCCGGGGAGTCCGGGGAGCTGTTTTTT.

This chain uses TRBV28 with TRBJ1-1; no reliable D call. CDR1 is MDHEN and CDR2 is SYDVKM in the germline V gene. V was clipped by 4 bases and J by 3 bases, with 3 bases between them. The CDR3 is 11 amino acids. In DNA form, the CDR3 reads TGTGCCAGCAGTTCCCACACTGAAGCTTTCTTT. It codes for CASSSHTEAFF.

For the CDR3, the DNA is TGTGCCAGCAGCTTTCAGGGTAACTATGGCTACACCTTC. This codes for CASSFQGNYGYTF. The chain employs TRBV7-9 and TRBJ1-2; tentative D call: TRBD1 (5 bases). CDR3 size: 13 residues. CDR1 and CDR2 (germline): SEHNR, FQNEAQ (reference sequence). With 3 bases removed from V and 1 base from J, the gap between germline ends came to 6 bases.

This chain links TRBV15 with TRBJ2-7; the D gene could be TRBD1 or TRBD2 (7 bases each). Per the germline V gene, CDR1 is LNHNV and CDR2 is YYDKDF (reference sequence). This CDR3 has 15 residues. Trimming shortened V by 5 bases and J by 4 bases, and 18 bases separated the two germline ends. The CDR3 bases are TGTGCCACCAGCTCCCTGGGAGGGGGCCGGTACGAGCAGTACTTC. Protein product: CATSSLGGGRYEQYF.

The chain joins TRBV6-1 to TRBJ1-1; D remains ambiguous. This CDR3 spans 12 amino acids. Germline V gives CDR1 MNHNS, CDR2 SASEGT. Trimming removed 1 base from V and 4 bases from J, with 4 bases in between. CDR3 region: CASSEDSTEAFF. The DNA of the CDR3 is TGTGCCAGCAGTGAAGACAGCACTGAAGCTTTCTTT.

This clone came up a few times. Other DNA sequences within the sample encode an identical CDR3. The chain links TRBV5-1 to TRBJ1-5; D gene ambiguous. The CDR3 length is 13 residues. The germline V gene encodes CDR1 SGHRS and CDR2 YFSETQ. V was trimmed by 0 bases and J by 5 bases, leaving 6 bases between them. The CDR3 coding sequence is TGCGCCAGCAGCTTGGATGGGGATCAGCCCCAGCATTTT. Translated, it gives CASSLDGDQPQHF.

The genes are TRBV20-1 and TRBJ2-4, with unresolved D. The CDR3 consists of 13 residues. Germline V gene sequence: CDR1 DFQATT, CDR2 SNEGSKA (reference sequence). The ends were cut back, 3 bases at V and 3 bases at J, with 9 bases in the middle. The CDR3 coding sequence is TGCAGTGCTAGTCCGGGCGGCAAAAACATTCAGTACTTC. Translated, it gives CSASPGGKNIQYF.

This clone has more than one count but fewer than ten. This rearrangement joins TRBV10-2 to TRBJ2-5; D possibly uses TRBD1 or TRBD2 (5 bases each). The CDR3 runs to 12 residues. The germline V and J ends were trimmed by 6 bases and 6 bases, with 11 bases remaining between them. Looked up from germline, CDR1 is WSHSY and CDR2 is SAAADI. CDR3: CASSTGLKTQYF. The CDR3 DNA sequence: TGCGCCAGCAGCACGGGGCTTAAGACCCAGTACTTC.

V and J are TRBV25-1 and TRBJ1-1, with 7 bases that match TRBD1. The CDR3 length is 15 residues. Germline trimming cut 4 bases from V and 3 bases from J; bases unmatched to any gene: 8. CDR1 and CDR2 from the germline V gene are MGHDK and SYGVNS. The CDR3 DNA follows: TGTGCCAGCAGTGCCCTGGGCCAGGGGGACACTGAAGCTTTCTTT. This sequence encodes CASSALGQGDTEAFF.

The chain joins TRBV4-2 to TRBJ2-2; TRBD2 matches at 12 bases. CDR1 and CDR2 from the germline V gene are LGHNA and YNFKEQ. This CDR3 has 16 residues. The V and J ends lost 3 bases and 5 bases, in that order; junction bases with no gene match: 4. The CDR3 DNA reads as TGTGCCAGCAGCCAGGCTACTAGCGGGGGGACCGGGGAGCTGTTTTTT. Its protein is CASSQATSGGTGELFF.

The rearrangement links TRBV5-6 to TRBJ1-4; no clear D. This CDR3 region has 16 residues. Per germline, CDR1 SGHDT and CDR2 YYEEEE. V lost 1 base to trimming and J lost 0 bases, with 10 bases between them. Written as DNA, the CDR3 is TGTGCCAGCAGCTTGCCCCCGGGATCAACTAATGAAAAACTGTTTTTT. Its protein is CASSLPPGSTNEKLFF.

The chain combines TRBV27 with TRBJ1-2; D unclear. Germline V lookup: CDR1 MNHEY, CDR2 SMNVEV (reference sequence). The CDR3 extends over 14 amino acids. Between the trimmed V and J ends, which lost 1 base and 7 bases, there was a span of 13 bases. The CDR3 region has the DNA TGTGCCAGCAGTTTATGGAACGGGAAGCCTGGCTACACCTTC. It encodes CASSLWNGKPGYTF.

This clone was seen only a few times. This chain connects TRBV12-3 or TRBV12-4 to TRBJ2-7; D ambiguous. Deletions cut 7 bases from V and 7 bases from J, with 11 bases between. The CDR3 spans 11 residues. CDR3: CASMAAGEQYF. CDR3 nucleotide sequence: TGTGCCAGCATGGCGGCCGGGGAGCAGTACTTC.

The CDR3 nucleotides are TGCGCCAGCGGCTCCACAGATACGCAGTATTTT. It translates to CASGSTDTQYF. The V and J genes are TRBV10-2 and TRBJ2-3, with D unclear. Germline assignment: CDR1 WSHSY and CDR2 SAAADI. This CDR3 contains 11 residues. V was cut by 8 bases and J by 2 bases, with 5 bases left in between.

The chain carries TRBV19 and TRBJ1-1; 7 bases match TRBD1. Trimming cost V 7 bases and J 4 bases; bases outside gene matches: 9. This CDR3 contains 14 residues. CDR1 is LNHDA and CDR2 is SQIVND in the germline V gene (reference sequence). The CDR3: CASNLGQGGTEAFF. The CDR3 coding sequence is TGTGCCAGTAATCTAGGGCAGGGGGGCACTGAAGCTTTCTTT.

V usage is TRBV24-1 and J usage is TRBJ1-2; no reliable D call. Germline-derived CDR1 and CDR2 are KGHDR and SFDVKD. This CDR3 comprises 14 residues. V was pared by 3 bases and J by 3 bases, with 10 bases between. This CDR3 is CATSDISQYYGYTF. In nucleotides, the CDR3 is TGTGCCACCAGTGATATCAGCCAGTACTATGGCTACACCTTC.

The chain carries TRBV30 and TRBJ2-3; D might be TRBD1 or TRBD2, each matching 5 bases. Germline V lookup: CDR1 GTSNPN, CDR2 SVGIG (reference sequence). The CDR3 is 14 residues long. V lost 3 bases and J 6 bases, leaving 16 bases between the germline ends. CDR3 amino acids: CAWRGTPKRDTQYF. The CDR3 coding sequence is TGTGCCTGGAGAGGGACCCCGAAGAGGGATACGCAGTATTTT.